A selection of T cell receptor beta chains follows, all from one sample in a study of blood T cell repertoires in COVID-19. Sequencing was performed with immunoSEQ multiplex PCR; in TCRdb, only in-frame clones are kept and a portion is missing. The data hold over 300,000 clones, with around four fifths observed a single time. The sequenced material came from peripheral blood. These receptors were obtained from a woman in her fifties or sixties with acute or convalescent COVID-19. Each CDR3 is given with its conserved first and last residue. Each record gives: J gene, V gene, CDR3 protein.

J gene: TRBJ2-3; V gene: TRBV9; CDR3 protein: CASSVGQGASTQYF
J gene: TRBJ2-3; V gene: TRBV9; CDR3 protein: CASSPRAGVTDTQYF
J gene: TRBJ2-3; V gene: TRBV7-2; CDR3 protein: CASSFGTGGTDTQYF
J gene: TRBJ2-6; V gene: TRBV2; CDR3 protein: CASTLDRVSGANVLTF
J gene: TRBJ1-2; V gene: TRBV7-9; CDR3 protein: CASSSFGQDNYGYTF
J gene: TRBJ2-7; V gene: TRBV3-1/TRBV3-2; CDR3 protein: CASRREDGDPYEQYF
J gene: TRBJ1-1; V gene: TRBV20-1; CDR3 protein: CSASGRAQGSTEAFF
J gene: TRBJ2-7; V gene: TRBV5-1; CDR3 protein: CASSPGLAGGSYEQYF
J gene: TRBJ1-2; V gene: TRBV7-3; CDR3 protein: CASSPDRGNGYTF
J gene: TRBJ2-5; V gene: TRBV5-5; CDR3 protein: CASSLGRTSGQETQYF
J gene: TRBJ2-1; V gene: TRBV7-9; CDR3 protein: CASSLEGATGGTYNEQFF
J gene: TRBJ2-7; V gene: TRBV20-1; CDR3 protein: CSASIGGSLSYEQYF
J gene: TRBJ2-5; V gene: TRBV5-1; CDR3 protein: CASSKREDRKTQYF
J gene: TRBJ2-6; V gene: TRBV30; CDR3 protein: CAWARGGGANVLTF
J gene: TRBJ2-4; V gene: TRBV18; CDR3 protein: CASSPDSLAKNIQYF
J gene: TRBJ2-3; V gene: TRBV30; CDR3 protein: CAWSGGQGAGDTQYF
J gene: TRBJ1-1; V gene: TRBV5-1; CDR3 protein: CASSPLQGINTEAFF
J gene: TRBJ2-2; V gene: TRBV2; CDR3 protein: CASSGDSYTGELFF
J gene: TRBJ1-2; V gene: TRBV20-1; CDR3 protein: CSAIGGGGYTF
J gene: TRBJ2-7; V gene: TRBV7-6; CDR3 protein: CASSQGPYEQYF
J gene: TRBJ2-3; V gene: TRBV7-2; CDR3 protein: CASSQSGTDTQYF
J gene: TRBJ1-5; V gene: TRBV2; CDR3 protein: CASGPSLGAAQPQHF
J gene: TRBJ1-1; V gene: TRBV19; CDR3 protein: CASSMSGMNTEAFF
J gene: TRBJ1-4; V gene: TRBV9; CDR3 protein: CASSPRRDRATNEKLFF
J gene: TRBJ2-3; V gene: TRBV5-4; CDR3 protein: CAIKRGGSTDTQYF
J gene: TRBJ1-2; V gene: TRBV5-1; CDR3 protein: CASSLLGGTNYGYTF
J gene: TRBJ1-3; V gene: TRBV5-8; CDR3 protein: CASSRDRGRNTIYF
J gene: TRBJ1-5; V gene: TRBV24-1; CDR3 protein: CATAPGNSNQPQHF
J gene: TRBJ2-2; V gene: TRBV21-1; CDR3 protein: CASRTGGGGRTGELFF
J gene: TRBJ2-7; V gene: TRBV7-2; CDR3 protein: CASSSDRSYEQYF
J gene: TRBJ1-1; V gene: TRBV6-2/TRBV6-3; CDR3 protein: CASSYDGETEAFF
J gene: TRBJ1-2; V gene: TRBV2; CDR3 protein: CASSAVREVRGYTF
J gene: TRBJ1-2; V gene: TRBV29-1; CDR3 protein: CSVQGSYGYTF
J gene: TRBJ2-5; V gene: TRBV4-2; CDR3 protein: CASSQDWGGLAGPGRETQYF
J gene: TRBJ1-1; V gene: TRBV7-2; CDR3 protein: CASSPRLVGNTEAFF
J gene: TRBJ2-5; V gene: TRBV6-5; CDR3 protein: CASSRTNRGGTQYF
J gene: TRBJ1-2; V gene: TRBV2; CDR3 protein: CASSPNNYGYTF
J gene: TRBJ2-2; V gene: TRBV11-2; CDR3 protein: CASSPTSAGELFF
J gene: TRBJ1-1; V gene: TRBV6-5; CDR3 protein: CATYQMGGDTEAFF
J gene: TRBJ1-1; V gene: TRBV18; CDR3 protein: CASSPHAGGTEAFF
J gene: TRBJ2-3; V gene: TRBV5-4; CDR3 protein: CASSSQRSSTDTQYF
J gene: TRBJ1-4; V gene: TRBV2; CDR3 protein: CASSEQGADEKLFF
J gene: TRBJ2-1; V gene: TRBV3-1/TRBV3-2; CDR3 protein: CASSQAGGQFF
J gene: TRBJ1-1; V gene: TRBV7-2; CDR3 protein: CASSTKTTGEAFF
J gene: TRBJ1-1; V gene: TRBV7-2; CDR3 protein: CASSSFGGALNTEAFF
J gene: TRBJ2-3; V gene: TRBV4-3; CDR3 protein: CASSDGQTSTDTQYF
J gene: TRBJ2-3; V gene: TRBV18; CDR3 protein: CASSPGDSRSTDTQYF